The sequence of this T cell receptor (beta chain) was determined in a study of T cell changes during pregnancy in multiple sclerosis. Regarding this clone: Germline is not matched at one junction end, which may reflect a read error. The identical CDR3 is also encoded by other nucleotide sequences in the sample.

Germline V lookup: CDR1 SGDLS, CDR2 YYNGEE. The CDR3 contains 15 residues. Generated by immunoSEQ multiplex PCR, the TCRdb table keeps only in-frame clones and is missing some. The table records 45,000 to 55,000 clones, over 80% of them present only once. The chain is built from TRBV9 and TRBJ2-6; D is possibly TRBD1 (6 bases). The material sequenced was CD4+ T cells from peripheral blood mononuclear cells, taken in the second trimester of pregnancy. The TCR comes from a female donor in good health, enrolled as a control in a pregnancy study. The CDR3 loop is CASSLRGSGANVLTF. In DNA form, the CDR3 reads TGTGCCAGCAGCCTCAGGGGCTCTGGAGCCAACGTCCTGACTTTC.